This T cell receptor (beta chain) was sequenced for a study of regulatory T cells in long-lasting Graves disease. Trimming at V came to 7 bases and at J to 3 bases, leaving 3 bases not matched to a gene. This CDR3 has 13 residues. CDR1 and CDR2 from the germline V gene are SNHLY and FYNNEI. This clonotype was seen ten or more times. TCR beta libraries were built with iRepertoire HTBI primers and Arm-PCR of CDR3 regions. One entry per CDR3 protein, called by TCRdb with MiXCR from the multiplex PCR reads. The repertoire holds around 450,000 distinct CDR3 sequences, with 15% as singletons. The time point is: newly diagnosed GD, antithyroid drugs for less than 3 months. Following extraction of RNA from PBMCs, that RNA was used to make the TCR library. These data were likewise used in another study, on T cells in Graves' hyperthyroidism and ophthalmopathy. This second report adds: Most thyroid clonotypes that were expanded above 0.001 also turned up in blood.

The rearrangement links TRBV2 to TRBJ2-7; 10 positions match TRBD1. The clonotype comes from a young woman with Graves disease. The sample in question was peripheral blood mononuclear cells (PBMCs), obtained at new diagnosis, from a patient treated with antithyroid drugs. CDR3 residues: CASIGQGGYEQYF. The CDR3 DNA sequence: TGTGCCAGCATCGGACAGGGGGGCTACGAGCAGTACTTC.